One T cell receptor (beta chain) is described in this entry. With V trimmed by 5 bases and J by 0 bases, 10 bases remained unmatched. Germline lookup yields CDR1 SGHAT and CDR2 FQDESV (reference sequence). The CDR3 spans 18 residues. The sample is drawn from a study of identical twins. A universal primer site was incorporated via template switching, and the cDNA contained unique molecular identifiers. TCRdb used MiXCR to reprocess the 5' RACE reads, holding one entry per CDR3 protein. The sample consists of roughly 260,000 distinct CDR3 sequences, 7.5% of them appearing once. These data also featured in a second study, about yellow fever vaccine responses in identical twins.

The chain carries TRBV11-1 and TRBJ2-2; 9 bases align to TRBD1. Material for sequencing was CD8+ T cells sorted from blood. This receptor was obtained from a woman aged 18-29 years in good health. This CDR3 is CASSLGQGRLSNTGELFF. In DNA, the CDR3 is TGTGCCAGCAGCCTGGGACAGGGAAGACTCTCGAACACCGGGGAGCTGTTTTTT.